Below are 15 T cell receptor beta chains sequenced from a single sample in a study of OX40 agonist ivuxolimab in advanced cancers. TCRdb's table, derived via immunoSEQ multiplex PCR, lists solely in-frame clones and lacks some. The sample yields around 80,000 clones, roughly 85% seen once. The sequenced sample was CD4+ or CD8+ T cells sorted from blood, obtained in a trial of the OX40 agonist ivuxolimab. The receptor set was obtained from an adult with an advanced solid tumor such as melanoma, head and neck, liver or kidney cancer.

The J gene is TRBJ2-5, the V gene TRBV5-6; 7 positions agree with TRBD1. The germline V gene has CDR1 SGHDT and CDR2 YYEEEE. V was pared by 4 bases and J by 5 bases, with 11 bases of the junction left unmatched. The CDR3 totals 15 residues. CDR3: CASSPRQGLGETQYF. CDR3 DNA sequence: TGTGCCAGCAGCCCGAGACAGGGATTGGGGGAGACCCAGTACTTC.

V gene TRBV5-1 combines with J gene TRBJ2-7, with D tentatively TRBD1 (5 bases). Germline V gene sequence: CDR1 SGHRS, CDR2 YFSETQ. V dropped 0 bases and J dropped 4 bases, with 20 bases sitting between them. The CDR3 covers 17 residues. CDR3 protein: CASSLELTGPKGYEQYF. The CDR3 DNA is TGCGCCAGCAGCTTGGAACTTACCGGGCCTAAGGGGTACGAGCAGTACTTC.

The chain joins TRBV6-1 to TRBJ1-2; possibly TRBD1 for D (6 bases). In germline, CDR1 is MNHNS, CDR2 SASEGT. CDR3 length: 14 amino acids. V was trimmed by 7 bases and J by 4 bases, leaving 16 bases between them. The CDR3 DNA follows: TGTGCCAGCATTCGAGGGACAAACTTCTATGGCTACACCTTC. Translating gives CASIRGTNFYGYTF.

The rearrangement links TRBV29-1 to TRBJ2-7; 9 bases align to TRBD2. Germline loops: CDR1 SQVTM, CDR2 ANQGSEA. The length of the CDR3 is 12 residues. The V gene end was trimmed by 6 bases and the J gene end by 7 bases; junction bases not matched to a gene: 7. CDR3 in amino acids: CSVGGGAVEQYF. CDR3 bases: TGCAGCGTAGGCGGGGGGGCGGTTGAGCAGTACTTC.

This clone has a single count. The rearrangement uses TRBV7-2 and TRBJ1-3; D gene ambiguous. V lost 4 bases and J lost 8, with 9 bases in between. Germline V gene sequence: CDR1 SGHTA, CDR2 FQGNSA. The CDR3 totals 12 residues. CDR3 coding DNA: TGTGCCAGCAGCTCCGACCGGGACACCATATATTTT. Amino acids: CASSSDRDTIYF.

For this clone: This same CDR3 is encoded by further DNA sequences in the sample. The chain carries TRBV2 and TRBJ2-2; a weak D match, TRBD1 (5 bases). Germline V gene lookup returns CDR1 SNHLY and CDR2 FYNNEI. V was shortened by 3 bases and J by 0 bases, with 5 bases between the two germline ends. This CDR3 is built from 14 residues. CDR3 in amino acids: CASSDRANTGELFF. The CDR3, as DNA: TGTGCCAGCAGTGACAGGGCGAACACCGGGGAGCTGTTTTTT.

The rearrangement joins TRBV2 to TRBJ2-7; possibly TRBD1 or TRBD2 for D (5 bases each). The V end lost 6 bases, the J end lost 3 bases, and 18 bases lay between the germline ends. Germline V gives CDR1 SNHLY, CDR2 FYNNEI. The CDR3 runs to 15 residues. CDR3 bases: TGTGCCAGCAGCCTTTTACGGGGCACGGACTACGAGCAGTACTTC. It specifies CASSLLRGTDYEQYF.

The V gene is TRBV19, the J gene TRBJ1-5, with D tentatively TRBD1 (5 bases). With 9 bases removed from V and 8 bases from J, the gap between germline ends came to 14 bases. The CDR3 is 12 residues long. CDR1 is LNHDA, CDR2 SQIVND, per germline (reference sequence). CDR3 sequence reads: CASKGQGEPQHF. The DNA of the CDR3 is TGTGCCAGCAAAGGTCAGGGTGAGCCCCAGCATTTT.

The CDR3 bases are TGTGCCAGCAGTTTATTAGGGACGGTTCGAGGCTACACCTTC. It yields the protein CASSLLGTVRGYTF. The V call is TRBV28, the J call TRBJ1-2; tentative D call: TRBD1 (5 bases). CDR1 is MDHEN, CDR2 SYDVKM, per germline. Trimming cost V 1 base and J 8 bases, with 14 bases left between them. This CDR3 is 14 amino acids long.

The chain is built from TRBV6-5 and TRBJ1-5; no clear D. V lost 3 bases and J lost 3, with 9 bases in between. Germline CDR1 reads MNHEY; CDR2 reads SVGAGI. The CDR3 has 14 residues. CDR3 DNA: TGTGCCAGCAGTTATGGGCGGAACAATCAGCCCCAGCATTTT. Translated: CASSYGRNNQPQHF.

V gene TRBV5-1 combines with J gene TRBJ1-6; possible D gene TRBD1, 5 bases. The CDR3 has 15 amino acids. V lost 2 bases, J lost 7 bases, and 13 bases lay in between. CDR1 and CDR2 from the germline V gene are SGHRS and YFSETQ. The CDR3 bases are TGCGCCAGCAGCTTCATCAGGGCTGGAAATTCACCCCTCCACTTT. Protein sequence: CASSFIRAGNSPLHF. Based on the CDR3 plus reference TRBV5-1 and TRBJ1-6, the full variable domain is KAGVTQTPRYLIKTRGQQVTLSCSPISGHRSVSWYQQTPGQGLQFLFEYFSETQRNKGNFPGRFSGRQFSNSRSEMNVSTLELGDSALYLCASSFIRAGNSPLHFGNGTRLTVT.

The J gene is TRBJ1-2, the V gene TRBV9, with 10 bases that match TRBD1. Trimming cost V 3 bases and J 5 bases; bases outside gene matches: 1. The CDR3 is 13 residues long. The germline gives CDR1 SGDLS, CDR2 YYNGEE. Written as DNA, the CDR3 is TGTGCCAGCAGCGGGGGACAGGGGTATGGCTACACCTTC. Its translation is CASSGGQGYGYTF.

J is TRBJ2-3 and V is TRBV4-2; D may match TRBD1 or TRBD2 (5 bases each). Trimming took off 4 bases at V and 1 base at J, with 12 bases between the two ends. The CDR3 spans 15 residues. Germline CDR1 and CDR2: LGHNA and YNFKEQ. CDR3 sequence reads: CASSPSGTRTDTQYF. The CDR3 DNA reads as TGTGCCAGCAGCCCCTCCGGGACCCGCACAGATACGCAGTATTTT.

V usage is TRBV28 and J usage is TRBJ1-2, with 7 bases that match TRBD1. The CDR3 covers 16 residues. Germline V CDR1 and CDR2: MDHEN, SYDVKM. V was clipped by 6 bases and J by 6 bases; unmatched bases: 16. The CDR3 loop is CASSLKLGGGVDGYTF. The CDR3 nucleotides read TGTGCCAGCAGCCTTAAGCTAGGGGGCGGGGTGGATGGCTACACCTTC.

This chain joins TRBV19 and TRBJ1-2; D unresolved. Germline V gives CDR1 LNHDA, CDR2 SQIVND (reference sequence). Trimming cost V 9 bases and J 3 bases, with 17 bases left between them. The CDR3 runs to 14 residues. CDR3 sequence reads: CARMSSGQHYGYTF. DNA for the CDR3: TGTGCCAGAATGTCAAGCGGGCAGCACTATGGCTACACCTTC.